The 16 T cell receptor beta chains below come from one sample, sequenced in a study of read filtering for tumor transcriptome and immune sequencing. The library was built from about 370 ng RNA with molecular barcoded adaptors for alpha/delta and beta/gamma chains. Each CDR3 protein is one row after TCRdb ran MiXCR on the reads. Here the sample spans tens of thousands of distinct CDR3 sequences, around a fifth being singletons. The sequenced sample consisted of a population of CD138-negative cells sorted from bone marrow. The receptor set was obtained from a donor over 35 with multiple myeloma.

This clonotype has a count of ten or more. Here the CDR3 reads CASSPRGRQGLGAFF. The CDR3 coding sequence is TGTGCCAGCAGTCCCCGGGGACGGCAGGGTCTGGGAGCTTTCTTT. The rearrangement joins TRBV28 to TRBJ1-1; maybe TRBD1 (5 bases). Germline V gene lookup returns CDR1 MDHEN and CDR2 SYDVKM. This CDR3 is 15 amino acids long. The V end was cut by 5 bases, the J end by 10 bases, with 23 bases between.

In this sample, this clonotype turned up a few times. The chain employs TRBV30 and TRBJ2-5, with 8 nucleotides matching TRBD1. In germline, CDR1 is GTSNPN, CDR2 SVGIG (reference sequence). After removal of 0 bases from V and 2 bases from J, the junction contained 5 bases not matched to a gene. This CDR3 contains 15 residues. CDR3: CAWSVPGQGQETQYF. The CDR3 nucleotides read TGTGCCTGGAGTGTACCCGGACAGGGTCAAGAGACCCAGTACTTC.

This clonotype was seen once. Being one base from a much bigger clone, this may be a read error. This CDR3 is CAMVQPYEQYF. The CDR3 DNA reads TGTGCCATGGTACAGCCCTACGAGCAGTACTTC. The chain employs TRBV6-6 and TRBJ2-7; the D is unclear. Germline CDR1 is MNHNY and CDR2 is SVGAGI (reference sequence). V gave up 10 bases and J gave up 2 bases, with 9 bases separating them. There are 11 residues in the CDR3.

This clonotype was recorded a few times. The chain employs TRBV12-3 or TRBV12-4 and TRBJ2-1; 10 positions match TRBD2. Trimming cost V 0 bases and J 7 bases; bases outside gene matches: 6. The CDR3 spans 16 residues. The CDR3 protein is CASSLAVSGGSNEQFF. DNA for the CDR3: TGTGCCAGCAGTTTAGCGGTTAGCGGGGGGTCTAATGAGCAGTTCTTC.

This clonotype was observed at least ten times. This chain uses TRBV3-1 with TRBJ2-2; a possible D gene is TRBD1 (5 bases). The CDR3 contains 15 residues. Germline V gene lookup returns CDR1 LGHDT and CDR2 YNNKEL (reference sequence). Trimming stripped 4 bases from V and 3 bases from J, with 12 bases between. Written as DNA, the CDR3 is TGTGCCAGCAGCCCCCCGACAGCTTACACCGGGGAGCTGTTTTTT. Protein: CASSPPTAYTGELFF.

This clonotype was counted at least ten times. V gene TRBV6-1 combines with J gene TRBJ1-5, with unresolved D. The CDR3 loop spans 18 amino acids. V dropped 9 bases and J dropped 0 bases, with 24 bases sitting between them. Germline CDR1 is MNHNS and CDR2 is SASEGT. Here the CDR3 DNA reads TGTGCCAGAATTGATCCGGACTCATCGGGGTATAGCAATCAGCCCCAGCATTTT. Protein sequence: CARIDPDSSGYSNQPQHF.

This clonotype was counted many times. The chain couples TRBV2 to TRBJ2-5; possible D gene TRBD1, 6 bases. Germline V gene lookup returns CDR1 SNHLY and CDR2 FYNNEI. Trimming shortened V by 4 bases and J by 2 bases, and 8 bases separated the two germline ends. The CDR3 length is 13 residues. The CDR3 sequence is CASSGTDQETQYF. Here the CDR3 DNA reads TGTGCCAGCAGTGGGACAGATCAAGAGACCCAGTACTTC.

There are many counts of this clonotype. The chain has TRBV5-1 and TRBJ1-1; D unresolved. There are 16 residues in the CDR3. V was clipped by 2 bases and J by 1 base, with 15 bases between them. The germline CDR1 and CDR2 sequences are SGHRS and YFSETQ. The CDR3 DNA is TGCGCCAGCAGCTTTATTGTGACACACCGGAACACTGAAGCTTTCTTT. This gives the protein CASSFIVTHRNTEAFF.

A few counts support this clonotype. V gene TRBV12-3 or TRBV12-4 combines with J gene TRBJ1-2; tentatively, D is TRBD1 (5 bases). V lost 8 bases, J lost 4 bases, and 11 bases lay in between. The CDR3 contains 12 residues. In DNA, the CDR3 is TGTGCCAGCGCTACAGGCCCCTATGGCTACACCTTC. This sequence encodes CASATGPYGYTF.

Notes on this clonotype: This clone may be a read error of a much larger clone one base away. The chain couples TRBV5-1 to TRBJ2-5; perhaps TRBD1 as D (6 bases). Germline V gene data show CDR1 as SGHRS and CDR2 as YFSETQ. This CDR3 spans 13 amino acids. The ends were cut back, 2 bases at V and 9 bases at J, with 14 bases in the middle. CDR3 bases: TGCGCCAGCAGCTTCAGGGGAAGGGAGCCCCAGTACTTC. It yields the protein CASSFRGREPQYF.

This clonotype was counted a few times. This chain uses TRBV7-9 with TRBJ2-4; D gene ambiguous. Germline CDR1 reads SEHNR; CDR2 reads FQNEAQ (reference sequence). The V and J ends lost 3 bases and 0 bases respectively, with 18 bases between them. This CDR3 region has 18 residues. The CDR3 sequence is CASSLVGRAAIAKNIQYF. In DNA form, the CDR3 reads TGTGCCAGCAGCTTGGTGGGTCGGGCAGCCATAGCCAAAAACATTCAGTACTTC.

The CDR3 nucleotides read TGTGCCAGCAGTCCCCCGACAGGGCTAGGTCAGCCCCAGCATTTT. This encodes CASSPPTGLGQPQHF. The chain recombines TRBV28 with TRBJ1-5; TRBD1 aligns across 7 bases. V lost 5 bases to trimming and J lost 6 bases; unmatched junction nucleotides: 10. CDR3 length: 15 amino acids. CDR1 and CDR2 from the germline V gene are MDHEN and SYDVKM.

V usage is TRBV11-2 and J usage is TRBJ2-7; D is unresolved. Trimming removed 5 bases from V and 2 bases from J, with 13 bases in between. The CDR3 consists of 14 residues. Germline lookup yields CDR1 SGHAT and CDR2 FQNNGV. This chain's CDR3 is CASSPVRRAYEQYF. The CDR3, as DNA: TGTGCCAGCAGCCCTGTCCGACGGGCCTACGAGCAGTACTTC.

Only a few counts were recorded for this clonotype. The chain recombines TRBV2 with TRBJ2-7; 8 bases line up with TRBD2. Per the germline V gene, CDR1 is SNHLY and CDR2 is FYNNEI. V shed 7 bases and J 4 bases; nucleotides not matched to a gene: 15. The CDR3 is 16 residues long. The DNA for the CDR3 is TGTGCCAGCACAGGCGCCCGTCGGGGGGGCCCATACGAGCAGTACTTC. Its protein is CASTGARRGGPYEQYF.

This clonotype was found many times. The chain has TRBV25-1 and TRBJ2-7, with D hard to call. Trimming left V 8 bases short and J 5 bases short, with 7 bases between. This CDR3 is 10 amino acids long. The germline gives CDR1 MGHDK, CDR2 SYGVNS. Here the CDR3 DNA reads TGTGCCAGCCAAGTGAACGAGCAGTACTTC. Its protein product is CASQVNEQYF.

The CDR3 bases are TGTGCCAGCAGCACTTCCAGGGGTTACAATGAGCAGTTCTTC. It yields the protein CASSTSRGYNEQFF. This chain joins TRBV6-1 and TRBJ2-1, with D perhaps TRBD1 (6 bases). V was cut by 6 bases and J by 4 bases, with 13 bases left in between. There are 14 residues in the CDR3. Germline CDR1 MNHNS, CDR2 SASEGT.